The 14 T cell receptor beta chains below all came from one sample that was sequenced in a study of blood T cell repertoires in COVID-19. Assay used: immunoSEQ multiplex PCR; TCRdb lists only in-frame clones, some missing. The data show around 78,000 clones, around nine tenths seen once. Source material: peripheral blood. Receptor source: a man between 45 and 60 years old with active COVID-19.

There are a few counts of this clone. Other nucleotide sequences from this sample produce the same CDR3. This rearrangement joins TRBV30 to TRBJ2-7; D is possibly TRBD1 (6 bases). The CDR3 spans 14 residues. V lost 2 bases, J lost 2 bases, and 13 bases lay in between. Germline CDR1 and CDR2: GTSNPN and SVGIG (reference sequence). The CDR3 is CAWSPHRATYEQYF. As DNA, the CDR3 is TGTGCCTGGAGTCCACACAGGGCTACCTACGAGCAGTACTTC.

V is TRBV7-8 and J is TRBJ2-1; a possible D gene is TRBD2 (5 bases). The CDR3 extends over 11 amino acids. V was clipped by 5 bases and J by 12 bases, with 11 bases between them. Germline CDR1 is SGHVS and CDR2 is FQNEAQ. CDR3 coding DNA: TGTGCCAGCAGCCAAAGAGGGCGGCAGTTCTTC. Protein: CASSQRGRQFF.

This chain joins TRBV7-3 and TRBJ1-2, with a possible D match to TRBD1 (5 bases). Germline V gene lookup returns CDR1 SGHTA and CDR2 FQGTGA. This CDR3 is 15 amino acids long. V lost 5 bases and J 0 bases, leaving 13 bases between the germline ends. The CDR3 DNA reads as TGTGCCAGCAGCCCCAGGGCTGGAGCTAACTATGGCTACACCTTC. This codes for CASSPRAGANYGYTF.

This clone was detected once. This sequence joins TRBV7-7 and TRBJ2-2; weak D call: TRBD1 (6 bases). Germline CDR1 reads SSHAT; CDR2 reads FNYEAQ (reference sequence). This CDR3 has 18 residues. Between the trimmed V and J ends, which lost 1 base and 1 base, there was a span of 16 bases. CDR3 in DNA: TGTGCCAGCAGCTTAGAGACAGGCCCCAAGGGGAACACCGGGGAGCTGTTTTTT. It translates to CASSLETGPKGNTGELFF. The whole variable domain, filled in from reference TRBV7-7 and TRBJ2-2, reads GAGVSQSPRYKVTKRGQDVTLRCDPISSHATLYWYQQALGQGPEFLTYFNYEAQPDKSGLPSDRFSAERPEGSISTLTIQRTEQRDSAMYRCASSLETGPKGNTGELFFGEGSRLTVL.

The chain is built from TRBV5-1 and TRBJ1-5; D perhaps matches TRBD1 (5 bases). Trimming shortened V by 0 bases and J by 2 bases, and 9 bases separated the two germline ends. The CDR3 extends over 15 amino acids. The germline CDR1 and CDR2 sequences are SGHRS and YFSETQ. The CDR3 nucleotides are TGCGCCAGCAGCTTGGAAGGGGCGGGCAATCAGCCCCAGCATTTT. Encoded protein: CASSLEGAGNQPQHF.

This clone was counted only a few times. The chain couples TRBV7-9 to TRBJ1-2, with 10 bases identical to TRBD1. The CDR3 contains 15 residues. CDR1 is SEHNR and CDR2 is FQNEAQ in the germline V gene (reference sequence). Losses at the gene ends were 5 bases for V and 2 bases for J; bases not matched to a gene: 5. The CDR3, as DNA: TGTGCCAGCAGCCTCATGGGACAGGGGAACTATGGCTACACCTTC. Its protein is CASSLMGQGNYGYTF.

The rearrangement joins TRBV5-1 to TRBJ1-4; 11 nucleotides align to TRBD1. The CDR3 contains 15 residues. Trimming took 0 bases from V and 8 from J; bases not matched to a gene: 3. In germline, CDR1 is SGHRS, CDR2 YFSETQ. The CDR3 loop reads CASSLEGTGGEKLFF. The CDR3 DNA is TGCGCCAGCAGCTTGGAGGGGACAGGGGGAGAAAAACTGTTTTTT.

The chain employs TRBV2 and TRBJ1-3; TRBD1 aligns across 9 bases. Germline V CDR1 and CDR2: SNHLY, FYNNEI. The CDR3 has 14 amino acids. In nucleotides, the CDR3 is TGTGCTATTCAGACAGGGGGCTCTGGAAACACCATATATTTT. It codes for CAIQTGGSGNTIYF.

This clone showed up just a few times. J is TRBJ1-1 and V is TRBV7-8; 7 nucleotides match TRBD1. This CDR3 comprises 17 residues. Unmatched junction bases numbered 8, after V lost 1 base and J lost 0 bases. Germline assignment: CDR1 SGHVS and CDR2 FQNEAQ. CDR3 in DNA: TGTGCCAGCAGCTTAGGTCCACCGGGACAGATGAACACTGAAGCTTTCTTT. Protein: CASSLGPPGQMNTEAFF. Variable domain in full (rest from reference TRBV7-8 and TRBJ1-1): GAGVSQSPRYKVAKRGQDVALRCDPISGHVSLFWYQQALGQGPEFLTYFQNEAQLDKSGLPSDRFFAERPEGSVSTLKIQRTQQEDSAVYLCASSLGPPGQMNTEAFFGQGTRLTVV.

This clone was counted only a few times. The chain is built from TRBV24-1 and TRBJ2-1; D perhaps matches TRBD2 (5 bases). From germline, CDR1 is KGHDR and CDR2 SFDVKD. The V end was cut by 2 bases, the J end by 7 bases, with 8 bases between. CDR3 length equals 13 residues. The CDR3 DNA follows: TGTGCCACCAGTGATTCCGGCGGGAATGAGCAGTTCTTC. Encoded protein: CATSDSGGNEQFF.

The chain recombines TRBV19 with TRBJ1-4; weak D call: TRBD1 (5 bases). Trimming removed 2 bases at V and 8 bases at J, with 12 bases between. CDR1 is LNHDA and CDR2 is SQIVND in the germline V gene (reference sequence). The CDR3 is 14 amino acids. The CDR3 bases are TGTGCCAGTAGTATACCCCAGGGCCGGGAAAAACTGTTTTTT. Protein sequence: CASSIPQGREKLFF.

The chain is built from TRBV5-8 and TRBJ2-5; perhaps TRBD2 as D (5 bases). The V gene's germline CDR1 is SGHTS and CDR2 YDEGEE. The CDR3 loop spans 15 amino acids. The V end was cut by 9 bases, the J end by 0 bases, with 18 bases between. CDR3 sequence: CATEHPGWYQETQYF. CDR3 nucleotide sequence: TGTGCCACAGAGCATCCGGGATGGTACCAAGAGACCCAGTACTTC. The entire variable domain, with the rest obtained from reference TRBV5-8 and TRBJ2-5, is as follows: EAGVTQSPTHLIKTRGQQATLRCSPISGHTSVYWYQQALGLGLQFLLWYDEGEERNRGNFPPRFSGRQFPNYSSELNVNALELEDSALYLCATEHPGWYQETQYFGPGTRLLVL.

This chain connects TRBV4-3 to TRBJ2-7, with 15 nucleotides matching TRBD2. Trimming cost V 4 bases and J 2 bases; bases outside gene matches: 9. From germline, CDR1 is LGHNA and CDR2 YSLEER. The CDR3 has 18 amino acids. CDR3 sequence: CASSRGLAGGPNTYEQYF. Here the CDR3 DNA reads TGCGCCAGCAGCCGAGGACTAGCGGGAGGGCCGAACACCTACGAGCAGTACTTC.

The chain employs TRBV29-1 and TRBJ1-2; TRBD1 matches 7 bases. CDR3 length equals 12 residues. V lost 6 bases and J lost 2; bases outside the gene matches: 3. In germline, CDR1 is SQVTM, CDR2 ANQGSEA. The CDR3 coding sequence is TGCAGCGTCCAGGGACAGAACTATGGCTACACCTTC. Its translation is CSVQGQNYGYTF. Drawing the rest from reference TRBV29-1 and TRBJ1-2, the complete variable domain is SAVISQKPSRDICQRGTSLTIQCQVDSQVTMMFWYRQQPGQSLTLIATANQGSEATYESGFVIDKFPISRPNLTFSTLTVSNMSPEDSSIYLCSVQGQNYGYTFGSGTRLTVV.